This TCR beta chain was recorded in a study of OX40 agonist ivuxolimab in advanced cancers. Across the study: Participants, 70% to 90% male, averaged roughly 59 years of age, ranging from 23 to 79.

Per germline, CDR1 SGHRS and CDR2 YFSETQ. The V end was cut by 1 base, the J end by 3 bases, with 11 bases between. CDR3 length equals 15 residues. Sequencing was performed with immunoSEQ multiplex PCR; in TCRdb, only in-frame clones are kept and a portion is missing. The sample contains roughly 61,000 clones, roughly nine tenths of which appear only once. This chain uses TRBV5-1 with TRBJ1-5; no clear D gene. The receptor was isolated from an adult with an advanced solid tumor such as melanoma, head and neck, liver or kidney cancer. Sequenced material: CD4+ or CD8+ T cells sorted from blood, taken in a trial of the OX40 agonist ivuxolimab. CDR3 residues: CASSLSGGDNQPQHF. CDR3 DNA: TGCGCCAGCAGCTTGTCAGGTGGGGACAATCAGCCCCAGCATTTT.